This entry is about one TCR beta chain. Its antigen is as yet unknown. This entry belongs to a study of T cell responses to AZD1222 COVID-19 vaccine. Findings of the study overall: At 160-218 and 743-854, vaccine-associated CD4 TCRs were dominant, and they spanned spike. Seropositive at baseline were only six or seven AZD1222 recipients.

V dropped 6 bases and J dropped 0 bases, with 15 bases sitting between them. The CDR3 consists of 17 residues. The germline CDR1 and CDR2 sequences are MNHNY and SVGAGI (reference sequence). This table comes from immunoSEQ multiplex PCR, and its TCRdb copy is limited to in-frame clones, with some not included. Here the sample spans fewer than 200,000 clones, around nine tenths being singletons. V is TRBV6-6 and J is TRBJ2-6, with D hard to call. The sample was peripheral blood, taken on day 0 of AZD1222 vaccination. The TCR originated in an adult in good health. The CDR3: CASSRTPFSSGANVLTF. CDR3 DNA sequence: TGTGCCAGCAGCCGAACACCGTTCAGCTCTGGGGCCAACGTCCTGACTTTC.